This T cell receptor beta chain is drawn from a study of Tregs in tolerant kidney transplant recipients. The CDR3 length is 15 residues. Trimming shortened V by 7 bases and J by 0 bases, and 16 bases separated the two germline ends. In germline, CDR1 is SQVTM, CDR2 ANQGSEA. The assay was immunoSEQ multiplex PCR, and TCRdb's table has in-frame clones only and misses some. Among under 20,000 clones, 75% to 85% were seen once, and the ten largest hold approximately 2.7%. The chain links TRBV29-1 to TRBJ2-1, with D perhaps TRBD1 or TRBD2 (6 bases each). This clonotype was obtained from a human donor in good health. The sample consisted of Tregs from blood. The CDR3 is CSACPGASSYNEQFF. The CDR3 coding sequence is TGCAGCGCCTGCCCGGGGGCAAGCTCCTACAATGAGCAGTTCTTC.